What follows is one TCR beta chain and its context. As yet, its antigen is unknown. This entry is derived from a study of T-cell reconstitution after alpha-beta-depleted transplantation in children. TCRbeta library construction was performed incorporating unique molecular identifiers. TCRdb re-derived calls from the PCR reads in MiXCR, one entry per CDR3 protein. The sample includes a few hundred thousand distinct CDR3 sequences, about a quarter of them seen just once. General study results and limits: T-cell counts and diversity at one year post-transplant came mainly from newly produced T cells.

V dropped 5 bases and J dropped 1; count of bases not matched to a gene: 8. Germline-derived CDR1 and CDR2 are SNHLY and FYNNEI. The CDR3 has 15 residues. The genes are TRBV2 and TRBJ2-7; the match to TRBD2 covers 7 bases. This specimen consisted of PBMCs, obtained before TCRalphabeta/CD19-depleted stem cell transplant. The TCR comes from a boy in the first two years of life with Wiskott-Aldrich syndrome, due to receive a stem cell transplant. The CDR3 spells CASSLTAGTSYEQYF. CDR3 sequence (DNA): TGTGCCAGCAGTCTTACAGCGGGAACTTCCTACGAGCAGTACTTC.